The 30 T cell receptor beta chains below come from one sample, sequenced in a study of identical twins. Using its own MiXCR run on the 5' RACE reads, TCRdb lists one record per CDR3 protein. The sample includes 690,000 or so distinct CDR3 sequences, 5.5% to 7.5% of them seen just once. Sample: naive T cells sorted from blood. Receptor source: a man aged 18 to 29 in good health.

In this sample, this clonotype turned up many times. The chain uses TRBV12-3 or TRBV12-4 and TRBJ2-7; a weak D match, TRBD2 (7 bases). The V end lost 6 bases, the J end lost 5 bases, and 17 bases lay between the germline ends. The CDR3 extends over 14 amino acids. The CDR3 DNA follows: TGTGCCAGCAGCTCTCAGGGGAGGGGAGACGAGCAGTACTTC. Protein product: CASSSQGRGDEQYF.

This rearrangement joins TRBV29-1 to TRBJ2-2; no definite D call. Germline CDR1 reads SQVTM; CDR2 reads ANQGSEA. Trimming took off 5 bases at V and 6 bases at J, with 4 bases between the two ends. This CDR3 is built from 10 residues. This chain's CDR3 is CSVLSGELFF. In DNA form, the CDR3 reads TGCAGCGTTCTCTCCGGGGAGCTGTTTTTT.

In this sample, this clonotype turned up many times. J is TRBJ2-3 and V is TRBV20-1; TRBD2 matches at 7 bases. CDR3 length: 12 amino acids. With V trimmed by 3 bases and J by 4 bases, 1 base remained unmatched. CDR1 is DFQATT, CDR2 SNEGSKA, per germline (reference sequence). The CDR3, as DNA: TGCAGTGCTAGTGGACTAGCAGATACGCAGTATTTT. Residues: CSASGLADTQYF.

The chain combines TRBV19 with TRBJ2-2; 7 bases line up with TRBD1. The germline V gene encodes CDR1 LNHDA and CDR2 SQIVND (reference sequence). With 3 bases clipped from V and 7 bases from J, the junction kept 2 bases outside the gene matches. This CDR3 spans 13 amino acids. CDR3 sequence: CASSMRDSGELFF. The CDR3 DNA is TGTGCCAGTAGTATGAGGGACAGCGGGGAGCTGTTTTTT.

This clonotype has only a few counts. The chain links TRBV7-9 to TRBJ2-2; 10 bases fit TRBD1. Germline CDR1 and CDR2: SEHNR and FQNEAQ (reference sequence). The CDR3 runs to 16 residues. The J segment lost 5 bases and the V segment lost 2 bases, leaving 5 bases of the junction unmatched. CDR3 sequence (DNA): TGTGCCAGCAGCTTATCCGGGACAGGGGTAACCGGGGAGCTGTTTTTT. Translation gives CASSLSGTGVTGELFF. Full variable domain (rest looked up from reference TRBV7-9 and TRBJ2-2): DTGVSQNPRHKITKRGQNVTFRCDPISEHNRLYWYRQTLGQGPEFLTYFQNEAQLEKSRLLSDRFSAERPKGSFSTLEIQRTEQGDSAMYLCASSLSGTGVTGELFFGEGSRLTVL.

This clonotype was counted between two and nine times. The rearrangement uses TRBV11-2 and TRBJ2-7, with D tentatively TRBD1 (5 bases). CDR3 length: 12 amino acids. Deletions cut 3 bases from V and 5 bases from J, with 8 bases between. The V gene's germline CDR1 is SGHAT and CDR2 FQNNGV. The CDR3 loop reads CASSLGRNEQYV. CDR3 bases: TGTGCCAGCAGCTTGGGGCGGAACGAGCAGTACGTC.

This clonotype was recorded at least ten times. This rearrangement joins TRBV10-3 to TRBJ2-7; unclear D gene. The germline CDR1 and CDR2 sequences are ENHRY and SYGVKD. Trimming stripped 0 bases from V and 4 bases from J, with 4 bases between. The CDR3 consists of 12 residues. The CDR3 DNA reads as TGTGCCATCAGTGAGTCGAGTTACGAGCAGTACTTC. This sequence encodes CAISESSYEQYF.

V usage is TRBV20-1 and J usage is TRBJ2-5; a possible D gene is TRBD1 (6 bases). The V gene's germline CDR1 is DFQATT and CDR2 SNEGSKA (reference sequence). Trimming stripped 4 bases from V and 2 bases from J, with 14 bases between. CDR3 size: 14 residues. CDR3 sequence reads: CSAMGARGQETQYF. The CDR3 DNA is TGCAGTGCTATGGGGGCAAGGGGGCAAGAGACCCAGTACTTC.

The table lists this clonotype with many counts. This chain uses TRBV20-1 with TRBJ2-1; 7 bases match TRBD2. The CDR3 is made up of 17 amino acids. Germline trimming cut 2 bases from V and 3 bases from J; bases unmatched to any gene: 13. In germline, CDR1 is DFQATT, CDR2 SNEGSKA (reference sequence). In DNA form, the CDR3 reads TGCAGTGCTAGACCGCTCCCACTGGCGGGAGACTACAATGAGCAGTTCTTC. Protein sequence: CSARPLPLAGDYNEQFF.

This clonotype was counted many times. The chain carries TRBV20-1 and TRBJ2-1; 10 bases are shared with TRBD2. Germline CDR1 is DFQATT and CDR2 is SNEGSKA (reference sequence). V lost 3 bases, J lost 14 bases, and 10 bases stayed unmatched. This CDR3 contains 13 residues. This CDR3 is CSASMPAGGPKFF. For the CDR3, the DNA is TGCAGTGCTAGTATGCCAGCGGGAGGGCCTAAGTTCTTC.

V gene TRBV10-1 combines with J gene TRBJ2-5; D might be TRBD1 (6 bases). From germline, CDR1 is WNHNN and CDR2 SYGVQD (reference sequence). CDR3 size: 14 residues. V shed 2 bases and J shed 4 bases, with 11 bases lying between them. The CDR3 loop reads CASSETGKGETQYF. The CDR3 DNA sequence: TGCGCCAGCAGTGAGACAGGGAAGGGAGAGACCCAGTACTTC.

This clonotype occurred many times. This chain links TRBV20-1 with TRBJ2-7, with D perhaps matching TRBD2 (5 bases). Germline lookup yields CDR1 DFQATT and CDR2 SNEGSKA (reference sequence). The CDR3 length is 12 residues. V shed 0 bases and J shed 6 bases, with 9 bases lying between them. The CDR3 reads CSARDGGGEQYF. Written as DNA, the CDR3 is TGCAGTGCTAGAGATGGAGGTGGCGAGCAGTACTTC.

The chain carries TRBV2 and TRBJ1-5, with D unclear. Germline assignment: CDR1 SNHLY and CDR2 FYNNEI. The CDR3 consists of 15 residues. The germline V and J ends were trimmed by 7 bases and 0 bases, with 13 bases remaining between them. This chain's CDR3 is CASTISGLSNQPQHF. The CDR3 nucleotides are TGTGCCAGCACGATATCAGGTCTTAGCAATCAGCCCCAGCATTTT.

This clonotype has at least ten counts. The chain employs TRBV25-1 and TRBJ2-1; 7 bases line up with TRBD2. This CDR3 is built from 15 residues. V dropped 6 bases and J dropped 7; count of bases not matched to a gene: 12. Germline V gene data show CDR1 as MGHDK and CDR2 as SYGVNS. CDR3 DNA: TGTGCCAGCAGAGCCGCGGCGGGAGAGTCGAATGAGCAGTTCTTC. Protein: CASRAAAGESNEQFF.

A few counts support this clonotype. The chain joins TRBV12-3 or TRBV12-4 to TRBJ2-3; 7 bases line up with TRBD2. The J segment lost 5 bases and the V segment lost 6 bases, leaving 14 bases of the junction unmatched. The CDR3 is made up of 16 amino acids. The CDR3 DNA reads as TGTGCCAGCAGCTCCGGGAAGCGGGACGCCCGAGATACGCAGTATTTT. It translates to CASSSGKRDARDTQYF.

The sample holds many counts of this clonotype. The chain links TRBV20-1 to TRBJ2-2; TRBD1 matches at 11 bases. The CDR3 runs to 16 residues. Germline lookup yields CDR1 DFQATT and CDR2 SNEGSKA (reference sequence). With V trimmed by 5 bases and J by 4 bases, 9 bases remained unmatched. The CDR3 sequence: CSAPTGGTGGTGELFF. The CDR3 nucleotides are TGCAGTGCTCCCACCGGGGGGACAGGGGGCACCGGGGAGCTGTTTTTT.

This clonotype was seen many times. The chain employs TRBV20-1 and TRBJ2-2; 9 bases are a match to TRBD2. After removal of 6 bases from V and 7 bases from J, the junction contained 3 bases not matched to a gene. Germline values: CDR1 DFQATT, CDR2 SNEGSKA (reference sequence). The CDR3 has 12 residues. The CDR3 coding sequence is TGCAGTGCAGGCGGGAGGGTCGGGGAGCTGTTTTTT. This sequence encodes CSAGGRVGELFF.

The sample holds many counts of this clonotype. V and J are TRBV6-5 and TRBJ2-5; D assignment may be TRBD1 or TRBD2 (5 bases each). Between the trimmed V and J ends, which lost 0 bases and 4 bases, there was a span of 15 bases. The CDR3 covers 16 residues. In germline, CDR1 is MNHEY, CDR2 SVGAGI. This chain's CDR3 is CASSYSSGLGRETQYF. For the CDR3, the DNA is TGTGCCAGCAGTTACTCATCAGGGCTAGGGAGAGAGACCCAGTACTTC.

CDR3 bases: TGTGCCAGCACCCTGGGACAGGGTAATCAGCCCCAGCATTTT. It yields the protein CASTLGQGNQPQHF. This chain joins TRBV12-3 or TRBV12-4 and TRBJ1-5; TRBD1 agrees at 9 bases. This CDR3 spans 14 amino acids. After removal of 7 bases from V and 4 bases from J, the junction contained 5 bases not matched to a gene.

CDR3 sequence reads: CASTLEGVARHGYTF. The DNA for the CDR3 is TGTGCCAGTACTCTGGAGGGGGTTGCCCGTCATGGCTACACCTTC. The genes are TRBV19 and TRBJ1-2; weak D call: TRBD1 (6 bases). From germline, CDR1 is LNHDA and CDR2 SQIVND (reference sequence). The V and J ends lost 7 bases and 6 bases respectively, with 21 bases between them. This CDR3 has 15 amino acids. The full variable domain, its missing parts supplied by reference TRBV19 and TRBJ1-2, is DGGITQSPKYLFRKEGQNVTLSCEQNLNHDAMYWYRQDPGQGLRLIYYSQIVNDFQKGDIAEGYSVSREKKESFPLTVTSAQKNPTAFYLCASTLEGVARHGYTFGSGTRLTVV.

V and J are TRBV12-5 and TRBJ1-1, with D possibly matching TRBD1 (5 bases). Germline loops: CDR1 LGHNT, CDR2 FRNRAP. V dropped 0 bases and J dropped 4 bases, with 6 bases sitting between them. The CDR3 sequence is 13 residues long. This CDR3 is CASGLVGGTEAFF. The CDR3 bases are TGTGCTAGTGGTTTGGTCGGGGGCACTGAAGCTTTCTTT. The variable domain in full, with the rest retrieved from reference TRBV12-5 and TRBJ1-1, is DARVTQTPRHKVTEMGQEVTMRCQPILGHNTVFWYRQTMMQGLELLAYFRNRAPLDDSGMPKDRFSAEMPDATLATLKIQPSEPRDSAVYFCASGLVGGTEAFFGQGTRLTVV.

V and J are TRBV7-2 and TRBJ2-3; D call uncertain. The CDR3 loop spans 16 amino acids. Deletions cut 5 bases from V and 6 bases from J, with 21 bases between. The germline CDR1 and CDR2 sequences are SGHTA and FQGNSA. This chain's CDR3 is CASSKIMGPSTDTQYF. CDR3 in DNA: TGTGCCAGCAGCAAGATCATGGGCCCTTCGACGGATACGCAGTATTTT.

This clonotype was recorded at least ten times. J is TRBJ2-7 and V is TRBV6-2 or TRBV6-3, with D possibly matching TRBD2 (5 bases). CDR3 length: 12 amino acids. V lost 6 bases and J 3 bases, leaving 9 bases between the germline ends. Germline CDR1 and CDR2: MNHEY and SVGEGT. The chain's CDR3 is CASRPDYYEQYF. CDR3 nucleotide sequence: TGTGCCAGCAGGCCAGACTACTACGAGCAGTACTTC.

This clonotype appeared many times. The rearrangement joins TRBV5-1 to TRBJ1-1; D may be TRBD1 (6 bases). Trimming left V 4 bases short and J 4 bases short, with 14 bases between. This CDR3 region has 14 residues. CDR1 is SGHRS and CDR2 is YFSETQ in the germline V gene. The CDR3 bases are TGCGCCAGCAGCGACGGGGGCGTTAGCACTGAAGCTTTCTTT. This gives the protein CASSDGGVSTEAFF.

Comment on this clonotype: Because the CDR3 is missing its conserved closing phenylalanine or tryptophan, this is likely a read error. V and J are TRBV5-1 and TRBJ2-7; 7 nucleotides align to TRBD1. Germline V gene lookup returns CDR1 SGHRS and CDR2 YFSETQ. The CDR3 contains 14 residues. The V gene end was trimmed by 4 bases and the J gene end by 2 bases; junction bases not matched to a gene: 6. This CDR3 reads CASSAGQETYEQYL. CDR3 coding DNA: TGCGCCAGCAGCGCAGGACAGGAGACCTACGAGCAGTACCTC.

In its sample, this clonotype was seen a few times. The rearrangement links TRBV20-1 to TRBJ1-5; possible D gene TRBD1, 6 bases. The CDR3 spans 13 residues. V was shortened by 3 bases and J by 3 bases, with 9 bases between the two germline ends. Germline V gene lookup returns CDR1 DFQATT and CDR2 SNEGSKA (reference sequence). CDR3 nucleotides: TGCAGTGCTAGTCAGGGGACCAATCAGCCCCAGCATTTT. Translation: CSASQGTNQPQHF.

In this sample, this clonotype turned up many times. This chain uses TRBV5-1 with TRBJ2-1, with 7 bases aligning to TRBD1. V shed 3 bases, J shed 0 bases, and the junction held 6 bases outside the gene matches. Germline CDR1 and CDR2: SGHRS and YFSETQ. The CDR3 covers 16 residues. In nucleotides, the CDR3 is TGCGCCAGCAGCTCCAACAGGGGATTCTCCTACAATGAGCAGTTCTTC. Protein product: CASSSNRGFSYNEQFF.

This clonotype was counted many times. CDR3 bases: TGTGCCATCAACTCGGGAGACGAGCAGTTCTTC. Its translation: CAINSGDEQFF. The chain recombines TRBV10-3 with TRBJ2-1; possible D gene TRBD2, 6 bases. Per germline, CDR1 ENHRY and CDR2 SYGVKD. Trimming removed 7 bases at V and 10 bases at J, with 11 bases between. CDR3 length equals 11 residues.

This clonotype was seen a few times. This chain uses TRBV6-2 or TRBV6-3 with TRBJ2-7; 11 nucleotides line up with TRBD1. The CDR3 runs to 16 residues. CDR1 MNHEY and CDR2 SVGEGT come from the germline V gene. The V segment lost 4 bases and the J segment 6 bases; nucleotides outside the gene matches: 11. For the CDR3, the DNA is TGTGCCAGCAGTTTTCGCCCCGGGACAGGGGGAGTCGAGCAGTACTTC. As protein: CASSFRPGTGGVEQYF.

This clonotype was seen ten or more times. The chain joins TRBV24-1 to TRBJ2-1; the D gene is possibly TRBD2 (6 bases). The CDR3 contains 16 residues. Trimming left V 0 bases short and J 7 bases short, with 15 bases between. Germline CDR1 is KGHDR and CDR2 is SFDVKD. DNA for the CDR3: TGTGCCACCAGTGATTTGGTGGGACTCACCCGAAATGAGCAGTTCTTC. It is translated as CATSDLVGLTRNEQFF.